This T cell receptor beta chain was documented in a study of CD8 T cells in ankylosing spondylitis. In the case of this clonotype: What it binds is unknown.

The CDR3 covers 13 residues. With 6 bases removed from V and 0 bases from J, the gap between germline ends came to 7 bases. Germline lookup yields CDR1 SGHRS and CDR2 YFSETQ. General study findings and limits: Ankylosing spondylitis blood appeared to be characterized by a TCR beta motif of about 8 highly homologous variants.

TCRdb analysed the 5' RACE reads with MiXCR anew, one entry per CDR3 protein. This sample has some 100,000 distinct CDR3 sequences, with about 8% found just once. V and J are TRBV5-1 and TRBJ2-4; D uncertain. The origin of this receptor is a male donor with ankylosing spondylitis or in good health (not recorded which). Sequenced sample: blood, either unsorted or a sorted T cell fraction (not recorded which). CDR3 in DNA: TGCGCCAGCACGGATCTAGCCAAAAACATTCAGTACTTC. Translation: CASTDLAKNIQYF.